This T cell receptor (beta chain) was profiled in a study of T cells expressing NK-cell markers. TCRdb reprocessed the 5' RACE reads; each CDR3 protein has one entry and no DNA is given. This repertoire includes some 150,000 distinct CDR3 sequences. Germline loops: CDR1 SGHDN, CDR2 FVKESK. The CDR3 extends over 18 amino acids. This TCR was sampled from a woman aged 50 to 65 in good health. The sequenced material came from blood T cells: a sorted CD56 or NKG2C T cell subset, CD4+ or CD8+ T cells, or bulk PBMC T cells (not recorded which). J is TRBJ2-2 and V is TRBV14; the TCRdb call, TRBD2, lacks DNA for checking. CDR3 residues: CASSPSGRAAIGTGELFF.